A single sample gave rise to the 30 T cell receptor beta chains below, sequenced in a study of OX40 agonist ivuxolimab in advanced cancers. The assay was immunoSEQ multiplex PCR, and TCRdb's table has in-frame clones only and misses some. The sample contains around 53,000 clones, 93% of which appear only once. The source was CD4+ or CD8+ T cells sorted from blood, collected in a trial of the OX40 agonist ivuxolimab. The receptors originated from an adult with an advanced solid tumor such as melanoma, head and neck, liver or kidney cancer.

The rearrangement uses TRBV7-9 and TRBJ2-7, with TRBD1 as a possible D gene (6 bases). The CDR3 contains 11 residues. Germline CDR1 is SEHNR and CDR2 is FQNEAQ (reference sequence). V was cut by 8 bases and J by 11 bases, with 16 bases left in between. The CDR3 spells CASHQGREEYF. DNA for the CDR3: TGTGCCAGCCACCAGGGGCGAGAGGAGTACTTC. Full variable domain (outside the CDR3, taken from reference TRBV7-9 and TRBJ2-7): DTGVSQNPRHKITKRGQNVTFRCDPISEHNRLYWYRQTLGQGPEFLTYFQNEAQLEKSRLLSDRFSAERPKGSFSTLEIQRTEQGDSAMYLCASHQGREEYFGPGTRLTVT.

J is TRBJ2-7 and V is TRBV4-3; D perhaps matches TRBD1 (5 bases). V shed 0 bases and J shed 4 bases, with 19 bases lying between them. The length of the CDR3 is 17 residues. The germline V gene encodes CDR1 LGHNA and CDR2 YSLEER. The CDR3 DNA reads as TGCGCCAGCAGCCAAGACCCGTTCTCCGCAAGGACATACGAGCAGTACTTC. Protein product: CASSQDPFSARTYEQYF.

The genes are TRBV25-1 and TRBJ2-1; no definite D call. Germline lookup yields CDR1 MGHDK and CDR2 SYGVNS. The length of the CDR3 is 11 residues. V lost 2 bases to trimming and J lost 8 bases, with 4 bases between them. Here the CDR3 DNA reads TGTGCCAGCAGTGAAGTCTATGAGCAGTTCTTC. It specifies CASSEVYEQFF.

The CDR3 loop is CASTLLRDRAHNEQFF. The CDR3 DNA reads TGTGCCAGCACCCTCTTAAGGGACAGGGCCCACAATGAGCAGTTCTTC. The V gene is TRBV11-2, the J gene TRBJ2-1; 9 bases are a match to TRBD1. The CDR3 has 16 residues. J was trimmed by 5 bases and V by 7 bases; bases with no gene match: 12. From germline, CDR1 is SGHAT and CDR2 FQNNGV.

The genes are TRBV27 and TRBJ2-1; D uncertain. The CDR3 is 13 residues long. CDR1 and CDR2 (germline): MNHEY, SMNVEV (reference sequence). The V end was cut by 3 bases, the J end by 3 bases, with 6 bases between. The CDR3 here is CASSFSDYNEQFF. CDR3 in DNA: TGTGCCAGCAGTTTTTCAGACTACAATGAGCAGTTCTTC.

The chain joins TRBV28 to TRBJ2-7, with 12 bases lining up with TRBD2. The CDR3 is 15 amino acids. V lost 3 bases, J lost 1 base, and 1 base stayed unmatched. CDR1 and CDR2 (germline): MDHEN, SYDVKM. CDR3: CASSFLAGGSYEQYF. The CDR3 bases are TGTGCCAGCAGTTTCCTAGCGGGAGGGTCCTACGAGCAGTACTTC.

This chain connects TRBV6-5 to TRBJ1-1; D is possibly TRBD1 (6 bases). Germline V CDR1 and CDR2: MNHEY, SVGAGI. V dropped 7 bases and J dropped 7 bases, with 13 bases sitting between them. The CDR3 has 12 residues. CDR3 DNA sequence: TGTGCCAGCAAAATACAGGGTAATGAAGCTTTCTTT. Translation gives CASKIQGNEAFF.

Concerning this clone itself: A junction end diverges from the germline sequence, so it may reflect a read error. The CDR3 is CASSYPPFFVF. The CDR3 coding sequence is TGTGCCAGCAGTTACCCTCCCTTCTTTGTCTTC. The rearrangement joins TRBV6-6 to TRBJ2-1; unclear D gene. The CDR3 runs 11 residues. Per the germline V gene, CDR1 is MNHNY and CDR2 is SVGAGI (reference sequence).

V is TRBV5-1 and J is TRBJ2-7; D unresolved. V was trimmed by 0 bases and J by 2 bases, leaving 12 bases between them. Germline V gene sequence: CDR1 SGHRS, CDR2 YFSETQ. This CDR3 spans 15 amino acids. The CDR3 nucleotides read TGCGCCAGCAGCTTGGCCTTATACGGAACCTACGAGCAGTACTTC. Protein: CASSLALYGTYEQYF.

J is TRBJ1-5 and V is TRBV2; no clear D. CDR3 size: 15 residues. Per germline, CDR1 SNHLY and CDR2 FYNNEI. The V gene lost 5 bases and the J gene lost 0 bases, with 11 bases spanning the gap. The CDR3 DNA is TGTGCCAGCAGTATTGGGGTAATTAGCAATCAGCCCCAGCATTTT. Protein: CASSIGVISNQPQHF.

The rearrangement uses TRBV27 and TRBJ1-1; TRBD1 matches at 8 bases. The CDR3 spans 14 residues. CDR1 and CDR2 (germline): MNHEY, SMNVEV (reference sequence). The J segment lost 3 bases and the V segment lost 5 bases, leaving 5 bases of the junction unmatched. CDR3 sequence reads: CASSTDRADTEAFF. CDR3 nucleotide sequence: TGTGCCAGCAGTACGGACAGGGCAGACACTGAAGCTTTCTTT.

The chain joins TRBV7-2 to TRBJ2-1, with 13 bases matching TRBD2. This CDR3 spans 19 amino acids. CDR1 and CDR2 from the germline V gene are SGHTA and FQGNSA. The junction had 7 bases not matched to a gene; V was cut back by 2 bases and J by 0 bases. In DNA form, the CDR3 reads TGTGCCAGCAGCTTAAGGGGACTAGCGGGAACTCCCTCCTACAATGAGCAGTTCTTC. It encodes CASSLRGLAGTPSYNEQFF.

V is TRBV27 and J is TRBJ2-5, with a tentative D call TRBD2 (6 bases). The germline V gene has CDR1 MNHEY and CDR2 SMNVEV (reference sequence). This CDR3 has 13 amino acids. V was pared by 2 bases and J by 3 bases, with 7 bases between. The DNA for the CDR3 is TGTGCCAGCAGTTTAGGCGGGGAAGAGACCCAGTACTTC. Its protein is CASSLGGEETQYF.

The chain uses TRBV4-1 and TRBJ1-2; possibly TRBD1 for D (6 bases). The ends were cut back, 2 bases at V and 8 bases at J, with 21 bases in the middle. This CDR3 comprises 16 residues. Germline loops: CDR1 MGHRA, CDR2 YSYEKL. The CDR3 is CASSQFASGVVEGYTF. The CDR3 nucleotides are TGCGCCAGCAGCCAATTCGCTTCAGGGGTTGTGGAAGGCTACACCTTC.

The V gene is TRBV23-1, the J gene TRBJ2-7, with D perhaps TRBD2 (5 bases). TRBV23-1 is an ORF; its function is uncertain. Deletions cut 0 bases from V and 4 bases from J, with 19 bases between. The CDR3 is 17 amino acids. The DNA for the CDR3 is TGCGCCAGCAGTCAATCGTTCGGGGTTCCTGATATTTACGAGCAGTACTTC. Protein product: CASSQSFGVPDIYEQYF.

The chain uses TRBV7-6 and TRBJ1-6, with 7 bases lining up with TRBD1. The germline CDR1 and CDR2 sequences are SGHVS and FNYEAQ. The CDR3 has 13 amino acids. Losses at the gene ends were 4 bases for V and 9 bases for J; bases not matched to a gene: 3. This chain's CDR3 is CASSWGQSSPLHF. The CDR3 DNA reads TGTGCCAGCAGCTGGGGACAGTCTTCACCCCTCCACTTT.

The CDR3 sequence is CATSEGRVEETQYF. CDR3 bases: TGTGCCACCAGCGAGGGGAGGGTCGAAGAGACCCAGTACTTC. The rearrangement joins TRBV15 to TRBJ2-5, with 7 bases fitting TRBD2. V was clipped by 5 bases and J by 3 bases; unmatched bases: 6. This CDR3 is 14 amino acids long. Per germline, CDR1 LNHNV and CDR2 YYDKDF (reference sequence).

This clone was seen a single time. The CDR3 DNA sequence: TGTGCCAACCCTACCGGGACTAGGGGCCACGAGCAGTACTTC. Translation gives CANPTGTRGHEQYF. The chain carries TRBV7-3 and TRBJ2-7; 8 bases line up with TRBD2. The CDR3 sequence is 14 residues long. The trim removed 10 bases at V and 5 bases at J, leaving 13 bases unmatched. Germline CDR1 and CDR2: SGHTA and FQGTGA.

This rearrangement joins TRBV4-3 to TRBJ1-2; tentatively, D is TRBD1 (5 bases). Trimming removed 2 bases at V and 4 bases at J, with 11 bases between. CDR1 and CDR2 from the germline V gene are LGHNA and YSLEER. This CDR3 is built from 14 residues. For the CDR3, the DNA is TGCGCCAGCAGCCAAACAGGCTCCATCTATGGCTACACCTTC. Translation: CASSQTGSIYGYTF.

The chain joins TRBV7-8 to TRBJ2-7; tentatively, D is TRBD2 (5 bases). The V end was cut by 1 base, the J end by 6 bases, with 7 bases between. The CDR3 runs to 12 residues. From germline, CDR1 is SGHVS and CDR2 FQNEAQ. CDR3 sequence reads: CASSLGGREQYF. DNA of the CDR3: TGTGCCAGCAGCTTAGGCGGGCGCGAGCAGTACTTC.

The chain is built from TRBV7-3 and TRBJ2-1; TRBD2 matches at 14 bases. Germline trimming cut 5 bases from V and 8 bases from J; bases unmatched to any gene: 14. The CDR3 covers 18 residues. Per germline, CDR1 SGHTA and CDR2 FQGTGA. The CDR3 protein is CASSHLGLAGERSDEQFF. CDR3 nucleotides: TGTGCCAGCAGCCACTTGGGACTAGCGGGAGAAAGATCCGATGAGCAGTTCTTC.

This chain connects TRBV11-2 to TRBJ1-1; unclear D gene. V was trimmed by 5 bases and J by 7 bases, leaving 11 bases between them. This CDR3 is 12 amino acids long. The germline gives CDR1 SGHAT, CDR2 FQNNGV. CDR3 region: CASSLQSLEAFF. Written as DNA, the CDR3 is TGTGCCAGCAGCCTCCAGAGCCTTGAAGCTTTCTTT.

The sample holds a few counts of this clone. The chain combines TRBV27 with TRBJ2-2, with D unresolved. V gave up 2 bases and J gave up 5 bases, with 15 bases separating them. Germline CDR1 and CDR2: MNHEY and SMNVEV (reference sequence). This CDR3 region has 16 residues. The CDR3 bases are TGTGCCAGCAGTTTAATCGGGCAAGGGTGGACCGGGGAGCTGTTTTTT. Translated, it gives CASSLIGQGWTGELFF.

V gene TRBV25-1 combines with J gene TRBJ1-2, with a weak D call TRBD1 (6 bases). CDR3 size: 14 residues. Trimming took off 2 bases at V and 4 bases at J, with 11 bases between the two ends. Germline lookup yields CDR1 MGHDK and CDR2 SYGVNS. The CDR3 spells CASSEKGGAYGYTF. For the CDR3, the DNA is TGTGCCAGCAGTGAAAAGGGGGGCGCCTATGGCTACACCTTC.

V is TRBV30 and J is TRBJ2-1; the match to TRBD2 covers 7 bases. The CDR3 length is 13 residues. Trimming removed 3 bases from V and 8 bases from J; junction bases left unmatched: 7. Germline-derived CDR1 and CDR2 are GTSNPN and SVGIG (reference sequence). The CDR3 DNA reads TGTGCCTGGAGGGGCGGGAGAAAGCATGAGCAGTTCTTC. It codes for CAWRGGRKHEQFF.

This chain connects TRBV28 to TRBJ2-1, with TRBD2 identical over 8 bases. Trimming took 8 bases from V and 7 from J; bases not matched to a gene: 10. Per germline, CDR1 MDHEN and CDR2 SYDVKM. This CDR3 has 14 amino acids. The CDR3, as DNA: TGTGCCAGCCAAAGAGCTAGCGGGTGGAATGAGCAGTTCTTC. Its translation: CASQRASGWNEQFF.

The V and J genes are TRBV9 and TRBJ2-2; 7 nucleotides match TRBD1. The CDR3 runs 15 residues. The J segment lost 4 bases and the V segment lost 0 bases, leaving 3 bases of the junction unmatched. Germline CDR1 SGDLS, CDR2 YYNGEE. The CDR3 bases are TGTGCCAGCAGCGTAGATCCAGGGGGCACCGGGGAGCTGTTTTTT. This gives the protein CASSVDPGGTGELFF.

V and J are TRBV28 and TRBJ1-2; the D gene is possibly TRBD1 (5 bases). Germline assignment: CDR1 MDHEN and CDR2 SYDVKM. V lost 7 bases to trimming and J lost 4 bases, with 16 bases between them. This CDR3 has 14 residues. The CDR3 loop is CASIHIGGAYGYTF. CDR3 DNA sequence: TGTGCCAGCATCCACATTGGGGGAGCCTATGGCTACACCTTC.

The chain couples TRBV5-6 to TRBJ1-1, with D tentatively TRBD1 (5 bases). CDR1 and CDR2 (germline): SGHDT, YYEEEE. Trimming took off 6 bases at V and 6 bases at J, with 12 bases between the two ends. There are 12 residues in the CDR3. CDR3 in DNA: TGTGCCAGCAAACTCCAGGGAGCTGAAGCTTTCTTT. Residues: CASKLQGAEAFF.

This clone has just one count. The chain links TRBV7-2 to TRBJ2-5; D is perhaps TRBD2 (6 bases). Looked up from germline, CDR1 is SGHTA and CDR2 is FQGNSA. The CDR3 contains 12 residues. V was pared by 6 bases and J by 7 bases, with 12 bases between. CDR3 coding DNA: TGTGCCAGCAGTGCCCAGGGAGGGACCCAGTACTTC. It translates to CASSAQGGTQYF.